A selection of T cell receptor beta chains follows, all from one sample in a study of T cells in localized non-small cell lung cancer. TCRdb keeps only in-frame clones here, not all; method: immunoSEQ multiplex PCR. The top ten hold roughly 7.7% of the sample, which has approximately 30,000 clones, roughly 93% seen once. Sequenced material: peripheral blood, taken before any cancer treatment. All receptors derive from a female donor older than 55 with stage I lung adenocarcinoma. The CDR3 runs from the conserved cysteine through the conserved F or W. D genes are given only for firm matches. Not all rows give a size; the values are once, few, many and, for expanded clones, a class.

CDR3aa: CSVAPPGNEQFF
CDR3nt: TGCAGCGTCGCACCGCCAGGCAATGAGCAGTTCTTC
abundance: .
d_gene: .
v_gene: TRBV29-1
j_gene: TRBJ2-1

CDR3aa: CASSITRDTYNEQFF
CDR3nt: TGCGCCAGCAGCATCACGCGGGACACTTACAATGAGCAGTTCTTC
abundance: .
d_gene: .
v_gene: TRBV4-1
j_gene: TRBJ2-1

CDR3aa: CASSGRMNTEAFF
CDR3nt: TGTGCCAGCAGTGGTAGAATGAACACTGAAGCTTTCTTT
abundance: .
d_gene: .
v_gene: TRBV6-1
j_gene: TRBJ1-1

CDR3aa: CASRGQAEETQYF
CDR3nt: TGTGCCAGCCGGGGACAGGCCGAAGAGACCCAGTACTTC
abundance: once
d_gene: TRBD1
v_gene: TRBV5-8
j_gene: TRBJ2-5

CDR3aa: CASSRLTGGAGTEAFF
CDR3nt: TGTGCCAGCAGCCGGTTGACAGGGGGCGCGGGGACTGAAGCTTTCTTT
abundance: once
d_gene: TRBD1
v_gene: TRBV11-3
j_gene: TRBJ1-1

CDR3aa: CASSDPPVSDTEAFF
CDR3nt: TGTGCCAGTAGTGACCCCCCCGTGTCGGACACTGAAGCTTTCTTT
abundance: .
d_gene: .
v_gene: TRBV19
j_gene: TRBJ1-1

CDR3aa: CASSLGGQGAGGYTF
CDR3nt: TGTGCCAGCAGTCTAGGGGGACAGGGGGCTGGCGGCTACACCTTC
abundance: .
d_gene: TRBD1
v_gene: TRBV28
j_gene: TRBJ1-2

CDR3aa: CASGTRTGGRKSSYNEQFF
CDR3nt: TGCGCCAGCGGGACCCGGACAGGGGGCCGTAAGAGCTCCTACAATGAGCAGTTCTTC
abundance: .
d_gene: TRBD1
v_gene: TRBV5-1
j_gene: TRBJ2-1

CDR3aa: CASPWRRRVCNQPQHF
CDR3nt: TGTGCCAGCCCGTGGAGGCGTAGGGTATGCAATCAGCCCCAGCATTTT
abundance: .
d_gene: .
v_gene: TRBV27
j_gene: TRBJ1-5

CDR3aa: CASSPPLGNGAKLFF
CDR3nt: TGTGCCAGCAGTCCCCCCCTCGGGAATGGGGCGAAACTGTTTTTT
abundance: .
d_gene: .
v_gene: TRBV27
j_gene: TRBJ1-4

CDR3aa: CASSGQGFTEDFF
CDR3nt: TGTGCCAGCAGTGGCCAGGGGTTCACTGAAGATTTCTTT
abundance: .
d_gene: .
v_gene: TRBV2
j_gene: TRBJ1-1

CDR3aa: CASSARDEQFF
CDR3nt: TGTGCCAGCAGCGCGAGAGATGAGCAGTTCTTC
abundance: once
d_gene: .
v_gene: TRBV7-9
j_gene: TRBJ2-1

CDR3aa: CASSADRNQPQHF
CDR3nt: TGTGCCAGCAGCGCGGACAGAAATCAGCCCCAGCATTTT
abundance: .
d_gene: .
v_gene: TRBV7-2
j_gene: TRBJ1-5

CDR3aa: CASRDGELFF
CDR3nt: TGTGCCAGCAGGGACGGGGAGCTGTTTTTT
abundance: .
d_gene: .
v_gene: TRBV5-4
j_gene: TRBJ2-2

CDR3aa: CATSRAGVMEDTQYF
CDR3nt: TGTGCCACCTCCAGGGCGGGGGTGATGGAAGATACGCAGTATTTT
abundance: .
d_gene: TRBD2
v_gene: TRBV10-3
j_gene: TRBJ2-3

CDR3aa: CASTPTTGETQYF
CDR3nt: TGTGCCAGCACCCCAACCACTGGGGAGACCCAGTACTTC
abundance: .
d_gene: .
v_gene: TRBV6-6
j_gene: TRBJ2-5

CDR3aa: CASSPPGGGYSGANVLTF
CDR3nt: TGTGCCAGCTCACCACCGGGGGGGGGCTACTCTGGGGCCAACGTCCTGACTTTC
abundance: .
d_gene: .
v_gene: TRBV18
j_gene: TRBJ2-6

CDR3aa: CASSPGIEDTQYF
CDR3nt: TGTGCCAGCTCACCAGGGATTGAAGATACGCAGTATTTT
abundance: .
d_gene: .
v_gene: TRBV18
j_gene: TRBJ2-3

CDR3aa: CASSKAVVRGIPLNTIYF
CDR3nt: TGTGCCAGCAGTAAAGCCGTTGTTCGGGGGATTCCGTTAAACACCATATATTTT
abundance: .
d_gene: .
v_gene: TRBV21-1
j_gene: TRBJ1-3

CDR3aa: CATQDRGYGYTF
CDR3nt: TGTGCCACCCAAGACAGGGGCTATGGCTACACCTTC
abundance: .
d_gene: TRBD1
v_gene: TRBV19
j_gene: TRBJ1-2

CDR3aa: CSVTVNTEAFF
CDR3nt: TGCAGCGTGACAGTGAACACTGAAGCTTTCTTT
abundance: .
d_gene: .
v_gene: TRBV29-1
j_gene: TRBJ1-1

CDR3aa: CASSILAAPDSNQPQHF
CDR3nt: TGTGCCAGTAGTATTCTAGCCGCCCCCGATAGCAATCAGCCCCAGCATTTT
abundance: .
d_gene: .
v_gene: TRBV19
j_gene: TRBJ1-5

CDR3aa: CASSPPRQGKNNEQFF
CDR3nt: TGTGCCAGCTCACCACCGAGACAGGGGAAGAACAATGAGCAGTTCTTC
abundance: .
d_gene: TRBD1
v_gene: TRBV18
j_gene: TRBJ2-1

CDR3aa: CASSFTPTDTQYF
CDR3nt: TGTGCCAGCAGCTTTACTCCCACAGATACGCAGTATTTT
abundance: .
d_gene: .
v_gene: TRBV7-2
j_gene: TRBJ2-3

CDR3aa: CASSRDRILNGNEQFF
CDR3nt: TGCGCCAGCAGCCGGGACAGGATTCTGAATGGCAATGAGCAGTTCTTC
abundance: .
d_gene: TRBD1
v_gene: TRBV5-1
j_gene: TRBJ2-1

CDR3aa: CASNVGWGGYTF
CDR3nt: TGTGCCAGCAACGTAGGGTGGGGAGGCTACACCTTC
abundance: .
d_gene: .
v_gene: TRBV28
j_gene: TRBJ1-2

CDR3aa: CASSYSDRFYEQYF
CDR3nt: TGTGCCAGCAGTTACTCCGACCGCTTCTACGAGCAGTACTTC
abundance: .
d_gene: .
v_gene: TRBV6-5
j_gene: TRBJ2-7

CDR3aa: CATSRSKGHEQYF
CDR3nt: TGTGCCACCAGCAGATCCAAGGGGCACGAGCAGTACTTC
abundance: .
d_gene: .
v_gene: TRBV15
j_gene: TRBJ2-7

CDR3aa: CASSFRDTEAFF
CDR3nt: TGTGCCAGCAGCTTTAGGGACACTGAAGCTTTCTTT
abundance: .
d_gene: .
v_gene: TRBV11-2
j_gene: TRBJ1-1

CDR3aa: CAWTLSGTLNTGELFF
CDR3nt: TGTGCCTGGACTCTTTCCGGGACACTAAACACCGGGGAGCTGTTTTTT
abundance: .
d_gene: .
v_gene: TRBV30
j_gene: TRBJ2-2

CDR3aa: CASRTGSYGYTF
CDR3nt: TGTGCCAGTAGGACAGGATCCTATGGCTACACCTTC
abundance: .
d_gene: .
v_gene: TRBV19
j_gene: TRBJ1-2

CDR3aa: CASRRGGQGSGELFF
CDR3nt: TGTGCCAGCCGGAGAGGGGGCCAGGGATCCGGGGAGCTGTTTTTT
abundance: .
d_gene: TRBD1
v_gene: TRBV6-5
j_gene: TRBJ2-2

CDR3aa: CASSLSTSGETQYF
CDR3nt: TGTGCTAGCAGCTTGTCGACTAGCGGGGAGACCCAGTACTTC
abundance: .
d_gene: TRBD2
v_gene: TRBV7-7
j_gene: TRBJ2-5

CDR3aa: CASSLRGIGGSAGNTIYF
CDR3nt: TGTGCCAGCAGCTTGAGGGGGATAGGTGGCAGCGCTGGAAACACCATATATTTT
abundance: .
d_gene: .
v_gene: TRBV5-6
j_gene: TRBJ1-3

CDR3aa: CASSQGQGETEAFF
CDR3nt: TGTGCCAGCTCACAAGGACAGGGGGAGACTGAAGCTTTCTTT
abundance: .
d_gene: TRBD1
v_gene: TRBV18
j_gene: TRBJ1-1

CDR3aa: CASSPLGGAGPPTYNEQFF
CDR3nt: TGTGCCAGCAGCCCATTAGGCGGAGCGGGGCCTCCGACTTACAATGAGCAGTTCTTC
abundance: .
d_gene: TRBD2
v_gene: TRBV13
j_gene: TRBJ2-1

CDR3aa: CASSPGLASDTQYF
CDR3nt: TGTGCCAGCAGTCCGGGACTAGCGTCAGATACGCAGTATTTT
abundance: .
d_gene: TRBD2
v_gene: TRBV6-6
j_gene: TRBJ2-3

CDR3aa: CASSWEQGNHEQFF
CDR3nt: TGCGCCAGCAGCTGGGAGCAGGGTAACCATGAGCAGTTCTTC
abundance: few
d_gene: .
v_gene: TRBV5-1
j_gene: TRBJ2-1

CDR3aa: CASSGGTGDRAFF
CDR3nt: TGTGCCAGCAGTGGAGGGACAGGCGACCGGGCTTTCTTT
abundance: few
d_gene: TRBD1
v_gene: TRBV25-1
j_gene: TRBJ1-1

CDR3aa: CASIASPQGANPEAFF
CDR3nt: TGTGCCAGTATCGCATCTCCCCAGGGGGCGAATCCTGAAGCTTTCTTT
abundance: once
d_gene: TRBD1
v_gene: TRBV19
j_gene: TRBJ1-1

CDR3aa: CASSPEGTNIQYF
CDR3nt: TGTGCCAGCTCACCCGAGGGGACAAACATTCAGTACTTC
abundance: .
d_gene: .
v_gene: TRBV18
j_gene: TRBJ2-4

CDR3aa: CASSPGGSDNEQFF
CDR3nt: TGTGCCAGCAGCCCCGGAGGTAGTGACAATGAGCAGTTCTTC
abundance: .
d_gene: .
v_gene: TRBV7-7
j_gene: TRBJ2-1

CDR3aa: CASSVEVSSYEQYF
CDR3nt: TGTGCCAGCAGCGTAGAGGTCAGCTCCTACGAGCAGTACTTC
abundance: .
d_gene: .
v_gene: TRBV9
j_gene: TRBJ2-7

CDR3aa: CASAIANYGYTF
CDR3nt: TGTGCCAGCGCGATAGCCAACTATGGCTACACCTTC
abundance: .
d_gene: .
v_gene: TRBV6-5
j_gene: TRBJ1-2

CDR3aa: CASSPKSGNLEKLFF
CDR3nt: TGTGCCAGCAGCCCTAAGTCTGGGAACCTAGAAAAACTGTTTTTT
abundance: .
d_gene: .
v_gene: TRBV5-4
j_gene: TRBJ1-4

CDR3aa: CASSNLQETQYF
CDR3nt: TGTGCCAGTAGTAACCTCCAAGAGACCCAGTACTTC
abundance: .
d_gene: .
v_gene: TRBV19
j_gene: TRBJ2-5

CDR3aa: CASSHPDNQPQHF
CDR3nt: TGTGCCAGCTCTCACCCCGACAATCAGCCCCAGCATTTT
abundance: .
d_gene: .
v_gene: TRBV18
j_gene: TRBJ1-5

CDR3aa: CAIRSQGAGGDTEAFF
CDR3nt: TGTGCCATCAGATCGCAGGGGGCGGGAGGTGACACTGAAGCTTTCTTT
abundance: .
d_gene: TRBD1
v_gene: TRBV10-3
j_gene: TRBJ1-1

CDR3aa: CASSLEGVGRAGYTF
CDR3nt: TGTGCCAGCAGCTTAGAGGGTGTTGGCAGGGCCGGCTACACCTTC
abundance: .
d_gene: .
v_gene: TRBV7-8
j_gene: TRBJ1-2

CDR3aa: CASSLLETGNTEAFF
CDR3nt: TGTGCCAGCTCACTCCTTGAGACAGGGAACACTGAAGCTTTCTTT
abundance: .
d_gene: .
v_gene: TRBV18
j_gene: TRBJ1-1

CDR3aa: CASSSPDRNEQFF
CDR3nt: TGCGCCAGCAGCTCCCCGGACCGCAATGAGCAGTTCTTC
abundance: once
d_gene: .
v_gene: TRBV5-1
j_gene: TRBJ2-1

CDR3aa: CASSLDYPGQGGNQPQHF
CDR3nt: TGTGCCAGCAGCCTAGATTATCCGGGACAGGGGGGGAATCAGCCCCAGCATTTT
abundance: .
d_gene: TRBD1
v_gene: TRBV7-8
j_gene: TRBJ1-5

CDR3aa: CASSMGNNYGYTF
CDR3nt: TGTGCCAGTAGTATGGGAAATAACTATGGCTACACCTTC
abundance: .
d_gene: .
v_gene: TRBV19
j_gene: TRBJ1-2

CDR3aa: CAIRGTSSAGELFF
CDR3nt: TGTGCCATCAGGGGGACATCTTCGGCCGGGGAGCTGTTTTTT
abundance: once
d_gene: .
v_gene: TRBV10-3
j_gene: TRBJ2-2

CDR3aa: CASSLMAVGEVNTGELFF
CDR3nt: TGTGCCAGCAGCTTAATGGCGGTAGGAGAAGTGAACACCGGGGAGCTGTTTTTT
abundance: .
d_gene: .
v_gene: TRBV7-3
j_gene: TRBJ2-2